This T cell receptor beta chain was profiled in a study of cytomegalovirus exposure and HLA in healthy donors. A multiplex PCR was run with 60 Vbeta primers and 13 Jbeta primers. TCRdb keeps only in-frame clones here, not all; method: immunoSEQ multiplex PCR. The repertoire holds 130,000 to 150,000 clones, with around 75% as singletons. To note about this clone: Its antigen is not known.

CDR1 is SGHTA and CDR2 is FQGNSA in the germline V gene. The CDR3 contains 15 residues. Trimming left V 5 bases short and J 6 bases short, with 16 bases between. Study-level points and caveats: Associated with HLA alleles at 0.05 false discovery rate in a later analysis were around 17,000 TCR beta sequences. With later analysis, a missense DCLRE1C variant became linked to TCR beta V- and J-gene trimming.

Sequences were obtained from PBMCs. The TCR was taken from a man aged 55 to 69 in good health and CMV-seronegative. This chain uses TRBV7-2 with TRBJ2-2; D not certain. As DNA, the CDR3 is TGTGCCAGCAGCCCGCTTCCCCTGGCATCCGGGGAGCTGTTTTTT. This translates into CASSPLPLASGELFF.